The text below deals with one T cell receptor (beta chain). This clonotype was detected only a few times. Its antigen is not yet known. The sample holds no much larger clone one base away, and base qualities are not on file. Library prep was done by 5' RACE. The instrument was an Illumina HiSeq 2500. A second roughly 6 to 12 cycle PCR used a sample-barcoded 5' primer and a J-beta primer mix. A template-switch 5' adaptor carrying 12 random nucleotides introduced a unique molecular identifier onto each TCR beta cDNA molecule. Each sample yielded at least 2.5 million CDR3-containing paired-end reads. First-strand cDNA synthesis was performed from all RNA using the Mint cDNA synthesis kit, with priming by a TRBC-specific oligonucleotide. Following uracil-DNA glycosylase treatment, all cDNA underwent a first 18-cycle PCR with the universal primers M1SS and BC2_uni_R. The source study handled its data this way. For normalization, 1 million high-quality reads were randomly selected from each sample, with every read carrying a distinct molecular identifier. Instead of being binned into consensus sequences, reads with shared molecular identifiers were discarded. MiTCR, with a Q25 quality threshold and the strictest error-elimination algorithm, was used for CDR3 identification, clonotype clustering and error correction. A nonparametric unseen species model with Euler transformation was used to estimate a lower bound on total TCR beta diversity. TCRdb's own reprocessing of the public reads used fastp at Q25 and MiXCR and kept productive beta chains. A single entry per CDR3 protein holds the most common genes and DNA from its merged rows. Here the V and J calls rest on TCRdb's processing, not on the authors' analysis. Recorded for this sample are about 780,000 distinct CDR3 sequences; about 46% of them occurred a single time. About a sixth of the sample goes to the ten largest clones.

This sample was included in a study of blood T cells in healthy people across ages (dated by TCRdb to the mid-2010s). Concerning the study at large: Template switching captured roughly one uniquely barcoded TCR beta cDNA molecule per two T cells in model experiments. To track age-related changes in TCR beta repertoire diversity, the study relied on deep sequencing normalized with unique cDNA molecular identifiers. The donors were divided into four age groups: young (average approximately 17 years), middle-aged (about 39), aged (approximately 62) and long-lived (more than 75). Donors of different ages were randomly distributed across sequencing lanes to avoid experimental bias. Two additional independent replicas of 1 million unique cDNA reads from the same blood draw were analyzed for two donors (one aged 18 to 30 and one aged 80 or older).

What the authors observed across the whole study: As age increased, observed TCR beta diversity per million T cells dropped in a roughly linear way, and a significant reduction was already evident by age roughly 40. Estimates of total diversity from one million sequenced T cells were regarded as lower bounds and underestimates. The CMV infection status of donors was not known, potentially confounding age-related changes in expanded clonotypes. Observed TCR beta diversity correlated strongly with the percentage of naive T cells measured by flow cytometry. The long-lived group showed more naive CD4+ T cells, fewer expanded clones and increased TCR diversity than the aged group, suggesting age selection. Since profiling was done on bulk unsorted PBMCs, naive and antigen-experienced compartments could not be conclusively compared.

Systemically healthy Caucasian individuals from Russia, 39 in total and aged roughly 6 to 90 years, were included as donors. Around 10 milliliters of peripheral blood were collected from each donor into EDTA-treated Vacutainer tubes. PBMCs were isolated by Ficoll-Paque density-gradient centrifugation, with at least 7 million obtained per sample. Trizol reagent was used to extract total RNA from PBMCs, with at least 6 micrograms per sample. Naive CD45RAhigh/CD27high T cell percentages were measured by flow cytometry on a PBMC aliquot from every donor. This sequence was found in an older man in good health. The sample was blood.

The CDR3 is CASSGVGGPFYEQYF. The sequenced DNA is TGTGCCAGCAGTGGTGTTGGGGGCCCTTTCTACGAGCAGTACTTC. The chain uses TRBV12-3 or TRBV12-4 and TRBJ2-7, with TRBD1 perhaps the D gene, on 6 matching bases. There are 15 amino acids in the CDR3, from cysteine to phenylalanine inclusive. The sequence is cut down to CDR3 DNA, 45 bases in frame from base 1. V is clipped by 5 bases and J by 3 bases, and the sequence between their germline boundaries is 17 bases long.